The 13 T cell receptor beta chains listed next were all sequenced from one sample in a study of T cells after yellow fever vaccination. TCRdb re-derived calls from the 5' RACE reads in MiXCR, one entry per CDR3 protein. The sample includes around 140,000 distinct CDR3 sequences, about 8% of them seen just once. The specimen comprised CD4+ T cells sorted from PBMCs, sampled 5 days after the yellow fever booster vaccination. All receptors come from a man younger than 40 who received the YFV17D yellow fever vaccine.

This clonotype came up many times. J is TRBJ2-7 and V is TRBV20-1; TRBD2 is a possible D gene (6 bases). CDR1 is DFQATT, CDR2 SNEGSKA, per germline (reference sequence). Trimming shortened V by 6 bases and J by 2 bases, and 17 bases separated the two germline ends. The CDR3 consists of 14 residues. For the CDR3, the DNA is TGCAGTGCCACGACTCCCCGGGGGACCTACGAGCAGTACTTC. This sequence encodes CSATTPRGTYEQYF.

The V and J genes are TRBV4-3 and TRBJ1-1, with TRBD1 identical over 7 bases. CDR1 and CDR2 (germline): LGHNA, YSLEER. V shed 6 bases, J shed 1 base, and the junction held 2 bases outside the gene matches. The CDR3 covers 13 residues. CDR3 in DNA: TGCGCCAGCAGGCGACAGGGGAACACTGAAGCTTTCTTT. It specifies CASRRQGNTEAFF.

The sample holds many counts of this clonotype. The rearrangement uses TRBV6-5 and TRBJ1-3; the D is unclear. CDR3 size: 16 residues. V was cut by 3 bases and J by 1 base, with 13 bases left in between. The germline V gene encodes CDR1 MNHEY and CDR2 SVGAGI. CDR3 bases: TGTGCCAGCAGTTATAGCAGAGTAAATTCTGGAAACACCATATATTTT. It yields the protein CASSYSRVNSGNTIYF.

Only a few counts were recorded for this clonotype. The V gene is TRBV7-2, the J gene TRBJ2-4; D ambiguous. The CDR3 sequence is 16 residues long. Germline V gives CDR1 SGHTA, CDR2 FQGNSA. Deletions cut 1 base from V and 1 base from J, with 11 bases between. The CDR3 sequence: CASSLGRAAAKNIQYF. CDR3 nucleotide sequence: TGTGCCAGCAGCTTAGGTCGGGCGGCGGCCAAAAACATTCAGTACTTC.

This clonotype was picked up many times. This sequence joins TRBV11-2 and TRBJ2-4; tentative D call: TRBD2 (5 bases). Germline assignment: CDR1 SGHAT and CDR2 FQNNGV. The CDR3 runs 15 residues. V dropped 3 bases and J dropped 2 bases, with 11 bases sitting between them. The DNA for the CDR3 is TGTGCCAGCAGCTTTTCCGAGGGCCCCAAAAACATTCAGTACTTC. This translates into CASSFSEGPKNIQYF.

This clonotype was counted ten times or more. V gene TRBV5-1 combines with J gene TRBJ2-1; D is unclear. The V gene lost 0 bases and the J gene lost 0 bases, with 10 bases spanning the gap. This CDR3 is 16 amino acids long. CDR1 is SGHRS, CDR2 YFSETQ, per germline. The CDR3 region has the DNA TGCGCCAGCAGCTTGGAGGCTCTAAGCTCCTACAATGAGCAGTTCTTC. Encoded protein: CASSLEALSSYNEQFF.

This clonotype was counted many times. Given the absence of the conserved phenylalanine or tryptophan at the CDR3 end, a read error is likely. No DNA is shown, since the ends of the CDR3 on it are uncertain; the CDR3 is the one TCRdb lists. V and J are TRBV9 and TRBJ2-7; the D call in the table, TRBD1, was not verified against the DNA. The CDR3 spans 13 amino acids, including both terminal residues. Germline V gene sequence: CDR1 SGDLS, CDR2 YYNGEE. The CDR3 spells CASSVVDRQGRRC.

At least ten counts were recorded for this clonotype. This rearrangement joins TRBV14 to TRBJ2-1; the D is unclear. Trimming removed 2 bases at V and 6 bases at J, with 11 bases between. CDR1 SGHDN and CDR2 FVKESK come from the germline V gene. The length of the CDR3 is 14 residues. The CDR3 reads CASSQTHLSNEQFF. As DNA, the CDR3 is TGTGCCAGCAGCCAAACGCACCTATCCAATGAGCAGTTCTTC.

The sample holds many counts of this clonotype. The genes are TRBV5-1 and TRBJ2-1; 7 bases line up with TRBD2. V trimming: 2 bases; J trimming: 8 bases; junction bases outside the gene matches: 10. From germline, CDR1 is SGHRS and CDR2 YFSETQ. CDR3 length equals 15 residues. CDR3 protein: CASSLVGRGPDEQFF. The CDR3 DNA reads as TGCGCCAGCAGCTTAGTAGGGAGGGGTCCGGATGAGCAGTTCTTC.

The sample holds many counts of this clonotype. This chain connects TRBV7-9 to TRBJ2-1; D unclear. The CDR3 runs to 14 residues. The V end was cut by 1 base, the J end by 0 bases, with 4 bases between. Per the germline V gene, CDR1 is SEHNR and CDR2 is FQNEAQ (reference sequence). The CDR3 DNA reads TGTGCCAGCAGCTTAGACTACTCCTACAATGAGCAGTTCTTC. This sequence encodes CASSLDYSYNEQFF. Full variable domain (rest looked up from reference TRBV7-9 and TRBJ2-1): DTGVSQNPRHKITKRGQNVTFRCDPISEHNRLYWYRQTLGQGPEFLTYFQNEAQLEKSRLLSDRFSAERPKGSFSTLEIQRTEQGDSAMYLCASSLDYSYNEQFFGPGTRLTVL.

This clonotype occurred many times. The rearrangement uses TRBV7-2 and TRBJ2-5; maybe TRBD2 (6 bases). V lost 5 bases, J lost 4 bases, and 14 bases lay in between. The germline gives CDR1 SGHTA, CDR2 FQGNSA. The CDR3 sequence is 14 residues long. In DNA form, the CDR3 reads TGTGCCAGCAGCCCTTGGGACTTGACAGAGACCCAGTACTTC. Encoded protein: CASSPWDLTETQYF.

A remark on this clonotype: Possible read error: a much larger clone is one base away. The rearrangement links TRBV15 to TRBJ2-1; TRBD2 matches 13 bases. The length of the CDR3 is 21 residues. Germline V gene sequence: CDR1 LNHNV, CDR2 YYDKDF (reference sequence). J was trimmed by 5 bases and V by 0 bases; bases with no gene match: 16. The CDR3 DNA sequence: TGTGCCACCAGCAGAGATGGGGCAACTGGACTAGCGGGAGTTCTCCACAATGAGCAGTTCTTC. This sequence encodes CATSRDGATGLAGVLHNEQFF.

This clonotype has at least ten counts. This sequence joins TRBV7-2 and TRBJ2-3; D is undetermined. V was shortened by 5 bases and J by 5 bases, with 5 bases between the two germline ends. The CDR3 sequence is 11 residues long. Germline CDR1 reads SGHTA; CDR2 reads FQGNSA. The DNA for the CDR3 is TGTGCCAGCAGCCCTCGAGATACGCAGTATTTT. This encodes CASSPRDTQYF.